A single sample gave rise to the 29 T cell receptor beta chains below, sequenced in a study of identifying expanded T cells in peripheral blood (dated by TCRdb to about 2019). The library was obtained by the immunoSEQ multiplex PCR assay. As stored in TCRdb, this immuneACCESS dataset retains in-frame rearrangements with V and J assigned. A fraction of the clones does not appear; measured against another copy, unresolved V genes explain less than half of the discrepancy, and the remainder lacks a known reason. The sample table shows about 94,000 clones, and approximately 91% are seen once. Of the sample, approximately 5% is held by the ten largest clones. The specimen was blood. Receptor source: a person aged 18-70 years in good health.

This clone was observed a single time. At one boundary the junction diverges from the germline segment, which might be a read error. The chain carries TRBV7-9 and TRBJ2-7; TRBD2 agrees at 9 bases. Germline-derived CDR1 and CDR2 are SEHNR and FQNEAQ (reference sequence). The CDR3 covers 17 residues. This CDR3 is CTSSLNLPASGDYEQYF. CDR3 bases: TGTACCAGCAGCTTAAACCTCCCGGCTAGCGGGGATTACGAGCAGTACTTC.

The chain employs TRBV6-1 and TRBJ1-4; tentative D call: TRBD1 (6 bases). Germline CDR1 MNHNS, CDR2 SASEGT. V was shortened by 6 bases and J by 3 bases, with 14 bases between the two germline ends. The CDR3 extends over 15 amino acids. The CDR3 sequence: CASRRNRASNEKLFF. DNA for the CDR3: TGTGCCAGCAGGAGGAACAGGGCGTCTAATGAAAAACTGTTTTTT.

The rearrangement joins TRBV19 to TRBJ1-5, with 7 bases aligning to TRBD1. CDR1 LNHDA and CDR2 SQIVND come from the germline V gene (reference sequence). The V gene end was trimmed by 6 bases and the J gene end by 5 bases; junction bases not matched to a gene: 4. The CDR3 contains 13 residues. CDR3 sequence (DNA): TGTGCCAGTAGCCTGACAGGGTATCAGCCCCAGCATTTT. Translated, it gives CASSLTGYQPQHF.

This chain uses TRBV12-5 with TRBJ1-2; no reliable D call. The CDR3 is 11 residues long. CDR1 and CDR2 from the germline V gene are LGHNT and FRNRAP. Trimming took 6 bases from V and 0 from J, leaving 2 bases between them. CDR3 sequence (DNA): TGTGCTAGTGGCACTAACTATGGCTACACCTTC. This translates into CASGTNYGYTF.

The chain links TRBV7-9 to TRBJ1-2, with D perhaps matching TRBD1 (5 bases). The CDR3 is 15 residues long. Deletions cut 4 bases from V and 1 base from J, with 13 bases between. In germline, CDR1 is SEHNR, CDR2 FQNEAQ (reference sequence). CDR3 protein: CASSSLVRGNYGYTF. CDR3 bases: TGTGCCAGCAGCTCCTTAGTGAGGGGTAACTATGGCTACACCTTC.

This chain connects TRBV14 to TRBJ2-3, with 7 bases fitting TRBD2. The J segment lost 4 bases and the V segment lost 1 base, leaving 5 bases of the junction unmatched. The germline V gene encodes CDR1 SGHDN and CDR2 FVKESK. The CDR3 has 15 residues. The CDR3: CASSQGRGGPDTQYF. As DNA, the CDR3 is TGTGCCAGCAGCCAAGGTCGCGGGGGACCAGATACGCAGTATTTT.

The gene calls are TRBV28 and TRBJ2-7; D call uncertain. This CDR3 region has 10 residues. Trimming shortened V by 4 bases and J by 7 bases, and 5 bases separated the two germline ends. Germline CDR1 and CDR2: MDHEN and SYDVKM. In DNA, the CDR3 is TGTGCCAGCAGTTCTAGGGAGCAGTACTTC. The encoded protein is CASSSREQYF.

The rearrangement joins TRBV9 to TRBJ2-6; tentative D call: TRBD1 (6 bases). The CDR3 totals 17 residues. Germline V CDR1 and CDR2: SGDLS, YYNGEE. Trimming removed 1 base from V and 0 bases from J, with 11 bases in between. The CDR3 protein is CASSVSGEISGANVLTF. The CDR3 DNA reads as TGTGCCAGCAGCGTATCAGGGGAAATCTCTGGGGCCAACGTCCTGACTTTC.

In this sample, this clone turned up once. The genes are TRBV5-4 and TRBJ2-7; 8 bases map to TRBD1. Trimming removed 5 bases from V and 1 base from J; junction bases left unmatched: 17. CDR3 length: 18 amino acids. Germline CDR1 and CDR2: SGHNT and YYREEE (reference sequence). The CDR3 reads CASSLDRGTSLSSYEQYF. The CDR3 DNA sequence: TGTGCCAGCAGTCTCGACAGGGGAACCAGTTTAAGTTCCTACGAGCAGTACTTC.

The J gene is TRBJ1-5, the V gene TRBV6-6; D not certain. V shed 2 bases and J shed 6 bases, with 8 bases lying between them. The CDR3 is 13 residues long. The V gene's germline CDR1 is MNHNY and CDR2 SVGAGI (reference sequence). The CDR3, as DNA: TGTGCCAGCAGTTACGCTCTGAGTCAGCCCCAGCATTTT. Translating gives CASSYALSQPQHF.

This clone was seen only once. The chain is built from TRBV7-8 and TRBJ1-5, with 10 bases lining up with TRBD1. J lost 0 bases, V lost 5 bases, and 10 bases had no gene match. Looked up from germline, CDR1 is SGHVS and CDR2 is FQNEAQ. The CDR3 runs 18 residues. CDR3 in DNA: TGTGCCAGCAGCCCAAGACAGGGGGCGAGTTATAGCAATCAGCCCCAGCATTTT. Translation gives CASSPRQGASYSNQPQHF. The full variable domain, with the rest looked up from reference TRBV7-8 and TRBJ1-5, is GAGVSQSPRYKVAKRGQDVALRCDPISGHVSLFWYQQALGQGPEFLTYFQNEAQLDKSGLPSDRFFAERPEGSVSTLKIQRTQQEDSAVYLCASSPRQGASYSNQPQHFGDGTRLSIL.

The V and J genes are TRBV18 and TRBJ1-1, with D tentatively TRBD1 (6 bases). V shed 0 bases and J shed 0 bases, with 11 bases lying between them. Germline V gene lookup returns CDR1 KGHSH and CDR2 LQKENI. The CDR3 is 16 amino acids. The CDR3 bases are TGTGCCAGCTCACCACCCCCGACAGGAATGAACACTGAAGCTTTCTTT. Translation: CASSPPPTGMNTEAFF.

The chain carries TRBV27 and TRBJ1-2; D unclear. The CDR3 extends over 15 amino acids. Germline values: CDR1 MNHEY, CDR2 SMNVEV (reference sequence). V was shortened by 4 bases and J by 5 bases, with 17 bases between the two germline ends. The CDR3 is CASSSNALRHYGYTF. The CDR3 bases are TGTGCCAGCAGTTCCAATGCCCTACGACATTATGGCTACACCTTC.

The J gene is TRBJ1-1, the V gene TRBV27, with D possibly matching TRBD1 (5 bases). From germline, CDR1 is MNHEY and CDR2 SMNVEV (reference sequence). Trimming took off 5 bases at V and 0 bases at J, with 13 bases between the two ends. This CDR3 contains 15 residues. The CDR3 nucleotides read TGTGCCAGCAGTCCCCAGGGACCCTTGAACACTGAAGCTTTCTTT. This gives the protein CASSPQGPLNTEAFF.

The V and J genes are TRBV2 and TRBJ2-5, with 9 bases aligning to TRBD2. The CDR3 length is 16 residues. The trim removed 3 bases at V and 5 bases at J, leaving 10 bases unmatched. Per germline, CDR1 SNHLY and CDR2 FYNNEI. The CDR3: CASSDGRGGNRETQYF. The CDR3 region has the DNA TGTGCCAGCAGTGATGGGCGGGGGGGTAATCGGGAGACCCAGTACTTC.

This clone was seen a few times. The chain links TRBV11-3 to TRBJ2-7; 10 positions match TRBD1. Germline assignment: CDR1 SGHNT and CDR2 YENEEA. The CDR3 is made up of 16 amino acids. The V gene end was trimmed by 0 bases and the J gene end by 0 bases; junction bases not matched to a gene: 2. The CDR3 DNA reads TGTGCCAGCAGCTTAGATCGGACAGGGGGCTCCTACGAGCAGTACTTC. Translation gives CASSLDRTGGSYEQYF.

This rearrangement joins TRBV19 to TRBJ2-3, with 8 bases that match TRBD1. The CDR3 sequence is 15 residues long. Per germline, CDR1 LNHDA and CDR2 SQIVND (reference sequence). The junction had 2 bases not matched to a gene; V was cut back by 3 bases and J by 0 bases. CDR3 bases: TGTGCCAGTAGTATGAACAGGGGGAGCACAGATACGCAGTATTTT. Translating it yields CASSMNRGSTDTQYF.

The chain is built from TRBV6-5 and TRBJ1-3; no clear D. The CDR3 covers 13 residues. The germline V gene encodes CDR1 MNHEY and CDR2 SVGAGI. Trimming left V 5 bases short and J 0 bases short, with 5 bases between. CDR3 coding DNA: TGTGCCAGCAGTCCTTCCTCTGGAAACACCATATATTTT. This gives the protein CASSPSSGNTIYF.

Points on this clone: Its ends do not fully match the called genes, so a read error is possible. The chain is built from TRBV6-1 and TRBJ1-1; D is perhaps TRBD1 (6 bases). The CDR3 sequence is 13 residues long. Germline V lookup: CDR1 MNHNS, CDR2 SASEGT. The CDR3 DNA reads TGTGCCAGCAGCGAAGACAGGCGGGGAGAAGCTTTCTTT. The encoded protein is CASSEDRRGEAFF.

The CDR3 region is CASSGTGASEAFF. As DNA, the CDR3 is TGTGCCAGTTCAGGGACAGGTGCGTCTGAAGCTTTCTTT. This rearrangement joins TRBV19 to TRBJ1-1; 8 bases are shared with TRBD1. The V gene end was trimmed by 8 bases and the J gene end by 6 bases; junction bases not matched to a gene: 8. Germline-derived CDR1 and CDR2 are LNHDA and SQIVND (reference sequence). This CDR3 spans 13 amino acids.

This chain uses TRBV19 with TRBJ1-3, with D possibly TRBD1 on 5 matching bases. Germline V CDR1 and CDR2: LNHDA, SQIVND (reference sequence). The CDR3 spans 16 residues. V lost 2 bases and J 1 base, leaving 12 bases between the germline ends. The DNA of the CDR3 is TGTGCCAGTAGTATATATCTTGGGGGATCTGGAAACACCATATATTTT. This codes for CASSIYLGGSGNTIYF.

The chain uses TRBV7-8 and TRBJ1-5; D not resolved. The CDR3 has 13 residues. Per the germline V gene, CDR1 is SGHVS and CDR2 is FQNEAQ. V was pared by 1 base and J by 4 bases, with 5 bases between. The CDR3 sequence: CASSLGRNQPQHF. DNA for the CDR3: TGTGCCAGCAGCTTAGGGCGAAATCAGCCCCAGCATTTT.

Only a few counts were recorded for this clone. The chain carries TRBV7-3 and TRBJ2-2, with 8 bases aligning to TRBD1. This CDR3 comprises 15 residues. Trimming took 3 bases from V and 4 from J; bases not matched to a gene: 4. CDR1 and CDR2 from the germline V gene are SGHTA and FQGTGA. CDR3 DNA: TGTGCCAGCAGCTTCCAGGGGGCGGCCACCGGGGAGCTGTTTTTT. It is translated as CASSFQGAATGELFF.

The V and J genes are TRBV12-5 and TRBJ2-1, with 7 bases fitting TRBD2. J gave up 2 bases and V 5 bases, and 12 bases lay outside the gene matches. Germline CDR1 LGHNT, CDR2 FRNRAP. The CDR3 consists of 17 residues. CDR3 in amino acids: CASGPRGGIGTYNEQFF. Here the CDR3 DNA reads TGTGCTAGTGGTCCCCGGGGAGGGATCGGGACCTACAATGAGCAGTTCTTC.

The DNA of the CDR3 is TGCGCCAGCAGTTTACAGGGGAACACTGAAGCTTTCTTT. Its translation is CASSLQGNTEAFF. The chain has TRBV5-1 and TRBJ1-1; a possible D gene is TRBD1 (6 bases). Germline V gene sequence: CDR1 SGHRS, CDR2 YFSETQ. V was clipped by 5 bases and J by 1 base, with 9 bases between them. The CDR3 covers 13 residues.

V and J are TRBV5-1 and TRBJ2-3; no reliable D call. This CDR3 comprises 14 residues. The V gene's germline CDR1 is SGHRS and CDR2 YFSETQ. Trimming stripped 0 bases from V and 6 bases from J, with 11 bases between. The CDR3 sequence is CASSLASVGDTQYF. The CDR3 nucleotides read TGCGCCAGCAGCTTGGCCTCGGTCGGGGATACGCAGTATTTT.

The CDR3 coding sequence is TGTGCTACTCGTACCGGGGGAACAGTCATGGGCAATCAGCCCCAGCATTTT. It translates to CATRTGGTVMGNQPQHF. The V gene is TRBV10-3, the J gene TRBJ1-5, with D possibly TRBD1 on 5 matching bases. The CDR3 runs to 17 residues. Germline V gene sequence: CDR1 ENHRY, CDR2 SYGVKD.

The chain combines TRBV5-1 with TRBJ1-6, with 7 bases lining up with TRBD1. V shed 0 bases, J shed 5 bases, and the junction held 5 bases outside the gene matches. Germline loops: CDR1 SGHRS, CDR2 YFSETQ. This CDR3 has 16 residues. The CDR3 DNA is TGCGCCAGCAGCTTGGGACAGGGAAAAAATAATTCACCCCTCCACTTT. Its translation is CASSLGQGKNNSPLHF.

The chain links TRBV6-4 to TRBJ2-3; TRBD1 is a possible D gene (6 bases). This CDR3 has 13 residues. V was clipped by 3 bases and J by 8 bases, with 12 bases between them. Per the germline V gene, CDR1 is MRHNA and CDR2 is SNTAGT. The CDR3, as DNA: TGTGCCAGCAGTGATCAACAGGGTGGTACGCAGTATTTT. Translation: CASSDQQGGTQYF.